Below, 3 T cell receptor beta chains from the same sample are listed, as sequenced in a study of T-cell reconstitution after alpha-beta-depleted transplantation in children. Unique molecular identifiers were used in preparing the TCRbeta library. TCRdb recomputed calls from the PCR reads with MiXCR, one row per CDR3 protein. Of some 200,000 distinct CDR3 sequences listed, less than 15% are singletons. This specimen consisted of PBMCs from the stem cell graft donor, obtained from the stem cell graft. These TCRs come from a human donor who donated a stem cell graft to a child with acute lymphoblastic leukemia.

The V call is TRBV5-1, the J call TRBJ2-1, with D possibly matching TRBD1 (5 bases). This CDR3 has 15 amino acids. Trimming took 5 bases from V and 5 from J, leaving 17 bases between them. Germline assignment: CDR1 SGHRS and CDR2 YFSETQ. The DNA of the CDR3 is TGCGCCAGCAGTCTAGGGGTGGTCGACGACAATGAGCAGTTCTTC. Translating gives CASSLGVVDDNEQFF.

The chain carries TRBV25-1 and TRBJ2-5; D is unresolved. There are 13 residues in the CDR3. Germline CDR1 and CDR2: MGHDK and SYGVNS. The V gene lost 6 bases and the J gene lost 0 bases, with 8 bases spanning the gap. CDR3 loop: CASRGRNQETQYF. The CDR3, as DNA: TGTGCCAGCAGAGGGCGGAACCAAGAGACCCAGTACTTC.

This clonotype was counted many times. This rearrangement joins TRBV7-2 to TRBJ2-1; D is tentatively TRBD1 or TRBD2 (5 bases each). Trimming cost V 5 bases and J 7 bases, with 12 bases left between them. Germline V gene lookup returns CDR1 SGHTA and CDR2 FQGNSA. This CDR3 contains 13 residues. CDR3 sequence reads: CASSPGPKNEQFF. CDR3 bases: TGTGCCAGCAGCCCGGGACCCAAAAATGAGCAGTTCTTC.